A selection of T cell receptor beta chains follows, all from one sample in a study of blood T cell repertoires in COVID-19. The data were produced by immunoSEQ multiplex PCR, yet TCRdb's version contains in-frame clones alone and is incomplete. The repertoire holds approximately 290,000 clones, with roughly 90% as singletons. Material for sequencing was PBMCs or T cells enriched from blood (not recorded which). These receptors came from a woman aged 18-29 years with acute COVID-19. Both conserved end residues are trimmed from each CDR3. The D gene is left open where the match is weak.

cdr3_length | d_call | j_call | v_call | cdr3_aa
13 | TRBD2 | TRBJ2-3 | TRBV28 | ASSLSSGSTDTQY
12 | TRBD1 | TRBJ1-1 | TRBV19 | ASSMTGGTTEAF
11 | NA | TRBJ2-7 | TRBV20-1 | SASGDWVHEQY
13 | TRBD2 | TRBJ2-7 | TRBV9 | ASSPTSGPPYEQY
16 | TRBD2 | TRBJ2-7 | TRBV28 | ASSYAWWREPKSRRQY
12 | TRBD1 | TRBJ1-3 | TRBV28 | ASRGQLSGNTIY
14 | NA | TRBJ1-5 | TRBV5-8 | ASSNREYLGNQPQH
14 | TRBD2 | TRBJ2-7 | TRBV27 | ASSFLTGLAGYEQY
15 | NA | TRBJ1-2 | TRBV6-1 | ASSDLLSGPGNYGYT
13 | TRBD1 | TRBJ1-1 | TRBV18 | ASSLEGQGFTEAF
10 | NA | TRBJ1-2 | TRBV28 | ASSGETYGYT
11 | NA | TRBJ2-1 | TRBV12-3/TRBV12-4 | ASSLGKQNEQF
14 | NA | TRBJ2-7 | TRBV19 | ASSPRGGPGTYEQY
11 | NA | TRBJ2-7 | TRBV27 | ASSLGSTYEQY
10 | TRBD2 | TRBJ2-1 | TRBV7-3 | ASSSLADEQF
13 | TRBD2 | TRBJ2-3 | TRBV11-1 | ASSSLAGGTDTQY
14 | TRBD1 | TRBJ2-7 | TRBV3-1/TRBV3-2 | ASSRKTGGGEYEQY
10 | NA | TRBJ2-1 | TRBV29-1 | SVEAGSRQQF
13 | NA | TRBJ1-4 | TRBV19 | ASSISRAAAEKLF
16 | TRBD2 | TRBJ2-1 | TRBV27 | ASSPGLAGGSQYNEQF
13 | NA | TRBJ1-6 | TRBV6-5 | ASSLTPRGNSPLH
14 | NA | TRBJ2-7 | TRBV3-1/TRBV3-2 | ASSQSHVVSSYEQY
13 | NA | TRBJ1-3 | TRBV4-1 | ASSQDGQGGNTIY
10 | TRBD1 | TRBJ2-7 | TRBV29-1 | SVRDSPYEQY
13 | NA | TRBJ2-2 | TRBV18 | ASSPAVGNTGELF
9 | NA | TRBJ1-5 | TRBV12-3/TRBV12-4 | ASSLNQPQH
14 | NA | TRBJ2-1 | TRBV5-6 | ASSGLRVAEINEQF
18 | TRBD2 | TRBJ2-7 | TRBV27 | ASSLFGRSGAGVGTYEQY
14 | TRBD2 | TRBJ2-7 | TRBV7-2 | ASSLVGGRFLSEQY
11 | TRBD1 | TRBJ2-1 | TRBV29-1 | SSGTGIYNEQF
9 | NA | TRBJ2-7 | TRBV11-3 | ASSRDYEQY
14 | NA | TRBJ1-1 | TRBV4-2 | ASSPKKGEGNTEAF
11 | NA | TRBJ2-5 | TRBV7-6 | ASSLSPAGTQY
10 | NA | TRBJ1-6 | TRBV11-2 | ASRGEDSPLH
12 | NA | TRBJ1-3 | TRBV3-1/TRBV3-2 | ASSYDVRGYTIY
13 | NA | TRBJ1-5 | TRBV7-9 | ASSLEGRRDQPQH
13 | TRBD1 | TRBJ2-3 | TRBV23-1 | ASSHTGESTDTQY
15 | NA | TRBJ1-6 | TRBV9 | ASSVEIGSSYNSPLH
12 | NA | TRBJ2-7 | TRBV3-1/TRBV3-2 | ASSQVTGAYEQY
10 | TRBD1 | TRBJ1-2 | TRBV19 | ASSAGGLGYT
16 | TRBD1 | TRBJ1-1 | TRBV18 | ASSPLQGARGMNTEAF
11 | NA | TRBJ2-7 | TRBV7-9 | ASSLDRAYEQY
12 | NA | TRBJ1-1 | TRBV10-3 | AISETIANTEAF
13 | TRBD1 | TRBJ2-7 | TRBV19 | ASTKNRDRGYEQY
10 | TRBD1 | TRBJ2-7 | TRBV6-6 | ASGAGGYEQY
12 | NA | TRBJ2-3 | TRBV6-5 | ASRYVSSTDTQY
11 | NA | TRBJ1-2 | TRBV24-1 | ATSDEYRVSYT
13 | NA | TRBJ2-5 | TRBV7-9 | ASSLAPGEQETQY
13 | NA | TRBJ1-5 | TRBV29-1 | SVEGSTGSGQPQH
11 | NA | TRBJ1-4 | TRBV30 | AWSQGSLEKLF
15 | TRBD2 | TRBJ2-5 | TRBV24-1 | ATSDLPSGPYQETQY
10 | NA | TRBJ1-1 | TRBV19 | ASIHGLAEAF